Listed below are T cell receptor beta chains from one sample, sequenced in a study of blood T cell repertoires in COVID-19. The protocol was immunoSEQ multiplex PCR, while the TCRdb copy is restricted to in-frame clones and leaves out a portion. Of over 100,000 clones in the sample, 84% are singletons; the top ten hold around 4.5%. Material: peripheral blood. The receptors derive from a human donor in a cohort sampled during active COVID-19. CDR3s leave out the opening cysteine and the closing phenylalanine or tryptophan.

v_gene: TRBV9
CDR3aa: ASSVGGGDGTDTQY

v_gene: TRBV6-6
CDR3aa: ASRRGGDTEAF

v_gene: TRBV4-3
CDR3aa: ASSQADRGSGTQY

v_gene: TRBV11-2
CDR3aa: ASSSRLADLQETQY

v_gene: TRBV18
CDR3aa: ASSPASGTGLEKLF

v_gene: TRBV18
CDR3aa: ASSRTSNDGELF

v_gene: TRBV18
CDR3aa: ASSPGPGGTEAF

v_gene: TRBV9
CDR3aa: ASSVDTFRGTDTQY

v_gene: TRBV28
CDR3aa: ASRQATGNTIY

v_gene: TRBV2
CDR3aa: ASSELGLALYNEQF

v_gene: TRBV7-2
CDR3aa: ASSLVLAGGDEQY

v_gene: TRBV5-1
CDR3aa: ASSSGTYSYEQY

v_gene: TRBV3-1/TRBV3-2
CDR3aa: ASSQPGDTGELF

v_gene: TRBV9
CDR3aa: ASSVPVNTEAF

v_gene: TRBV12-3/TRBV12-4
CDR3aa: ASRRTANTEAF

v_gene: TRBV5-1
CDR3aa: ASSSRDTRTDTQY

v_gene: TRBV19
CDR3aa: ASNLDRGFTEAF

v_gene: TRBV25-1
CDR3aa: ASSESGGYGELF

v_gene: TRBV5-4
CDR3aa: ASSKDMDGYT

v_gene: TRBV18
CDR3aa: ASSPPAGGYNEQF

v_gene: TRBV12-3/TRBV12-4
CDR3aa: ASSLSSEKLF

v_gene: TRBV6-2/TRBV6-3
CDR3aa: ASSLGGAEETQY

v_gene: TRBV29-1
CDR3aa: SVARGQETQY

v_gene: TRBV5-8
CDR3aa: ASSLNRGAEAF

v_gene: TRBV9
CDR3aa: ASTVGPGQLKNYGYT

v_gene: TRBV28
CDR3aa: ASSLPIRSDRYTDTQY

v_gene: TRBV21-1
CDR3aa: ASSKVFGDRAHEQY

v_gene: TRBV9
CDR3aa: ASSGAASNTEAF